The T cell receptor (beta chain) described here comes from a study of cytomegalovirus exposure and HLA in healthy donors (dated by TCRdb to the late 2010s). About the study as a whole: A later analysis indicated that the roughly 120 validation repertoires were generated on the platform also employed for the roughly 730 repertoires of the first cohort. A separate validation cohort of roughly 120 different subjects was used in addition to the roughly 620-subject first cohort. The study aimed to test whether signatures of past pathogen exposure could be identified by cataloging public T cell receptors. High-throughput TCR immunosequencing, statistical association of individual TCRs with disease status, and machine learning were combined to predict cytomegalovirus infection status. The paper's findings and limits, for the study overall: The authors suggested that the approach could potentially be extended to other disease states and immunological phenotypes. While some public TCRs were present in many individuals, most TCR sequences turned up only very rarely across donors. Cytomegalovirus status was reported to be diagnosed by the classifier with high specificity and sensitivity in both the original and validation cohorts. In vitro tests confirmed that a few of the cytomegalovirus-associated TCR beta chains recognize cytomegalovirus antigens. Of the cluster scores, roughly 95% were above 0 in a later analysis, which found that TCRs clustered in the first cohort also tended to co-occur in the 95 to 150 validation repertoires. A total of around 150 TCR beta chains were listed by the study as associated with cytomegalovirus. A later analysis had no HLA typing for the validation cohort, so co-occurrence there was scored across all 110 or so repertoires.

CDR3 length: 14 amino acids, cysteine to phenylalanine. Just the 42-base CDR3 DNA is kept, in frame starting at base 1. Cut back by 3 bases and 4 bases, the V and J ends lie 12 bases apart. According to the germline V gene, CDR1 reads MNHEY and CDR2 reads SVGAGI. As to this clone: No antigen is known for it. No base quality information exists; no much larger clone differs at one position.

The donors were included in the validation cohort of approximately 120 subjects, a group kept apart from the approximately 700-subject first cohort. Library creation used the immunoSEQ multiplex PCR assay. Regarding the original processing steps: To diagnose cytomegalovirus status from the catalog of TCR beta chain sequences, a statistical classification framework was built. In TCRdb, the immuneACCESS table is reduced to in-frame sequences with V and J assigned. These tables do not hold every clone; where another copy was compared, an unresolved V gene accounts for under half, and the others remain unexplained. Clone size and V and J calls were adopted from that table, with D and trimming inferred from the DNA. In all, the sample holds roughly 310,000 clones, and 88% of those were seen once. 0.9% to 1% of the sample belongs to the ten largest clones.

The V and J genes are TRBV6-5 and TRBJ1-1, with the D gene not clear enough to name. Specimen: PBMCs. This TCR was sampled from a man aged 30 to 45 in good health and CMV-seronegative. The nucleotide sequence is given as TGTGCCAGCAGTTATGATCCGGTGAGCACTGAAGCTTTCTTT. Its translation is CASSYDPVSTEAFF.